Below are 10 T cell receptor beta chains sequenced from a single sample in a study of blood T cell repertoires in COVID-19. Clones were sequenced by immunoSEQ multiplex PCR, and TCRdb holds only the in-frame ones, with some missing. This sample yields 300,000 to 350,000 clones, of which 90% are seen a single time; nearly 7% belongs to the top ten. The sample comprised peripheral blood. The receptors were sampled from a woman in her thirties with COVID-19, enrolled during active disease.

V usage is TRBV6-6 and J usage is TRBJ1-3; no definite D call. The V and J ends lost 6 bases and 4 bases respectively, with 7 bases between them. In germline, CDR1 is MNHNY, CDR2 SVGAGI (reference sequence). There are 12 residues in the CDR3. The CDR3 loop reads CASSNAGNTIYF. The CDR3 coding sequence is TGTGCCAGCAGCAACGCGGGAAACACCATATATTTT.

The J gene is TRBJ1-5, the V gene TRBV3-1 (or the pseudogene TRBV3-2); D remains unclear. CDR3 length equals 15 residues. Trimming took 0 bases from V and 3 from J, leaving 9 bases between them. Germline CDR1 and CDR2: LGHDT and YNNKEL (reference sequence). The chain's CDR3 is CASSQDVQANQPQHF. The DNA of the CDR3 is TGTGCCAGCAGCCAAGATGTGCAGGCCAATCAGCCCCAGCATTTT.

This chain uses TRBV6-6 with TRBJ1-1; no clear D gene. The V gene lost 0 bases and the J gene lost 10 bases, with 21 bases spanning the gap. The CDR3 is made up of 16 amino acids. Germline CDR1 reads MNHNY; CDR2 reads SVGAGI (reference sequence). CDR3 sequence reads: CASSYSSSIEALGAFF. The CDR3 bases are TGTGCCAGCAGTTACTCATCATCGATAGAGGCACTGGGAGCTTTCTTT.

This clone has just one count. The genes are TRBV10-3 and TRBJ2-1; 8 nucleotides agree with TRBD2. Unmatched junction bases numbered 6, after V lost 6 bases and J lost 5 bases. The CDR3 has 14 amino acids. From germline, CDR1 is ENHRY and CDR2 SYGVKD. The CDR3 DNA follows: TGTGCCATCAGCCCAAGCGGGAGAGACAATGAGCAGTTCTTC. Protein product: CAISPSGRDNEQFF.

This clone has a single count. The J gene is TRBJ2-1, the V gene TRBV28; D might be TRBD1 (5 bases). Germline V CDR1 and CDR2: MDHEN, SYDVKM. This CDR3 contains 13 residues. Trimming cost V 3 bases and J 8 bases, with 11 bases left between them. The CDR3 DNA follows: TGTGCCAGCAGTTTTATGGGGCGCCATGAGCAGTTCTTC. Its protein product is CASSFMGRHEQFF.

This rearrangement joins TRBV6-6 to TRBJ2-2; D is possibly TRBD2 (5 bases). Germline assignment: CDR1 MNHNY and CDR2 SVGAGI (reference sequence). The CDR3 is made up of 16 amino acids. V gave up 4 bases and J gave up 1 base, with 13 bases separating them. The chain's CDR3 is CASSFRPSRNTGELFF. The DNA of the CDR3 is TGTGCCAGCAGTTTTCGCCCTAGCCGGAACACCGGGGAGCTGTTTTTT.

This CDR3 reads CASSGQGYEQYF. The DNA of the CDR3 is TGTGCCAGCTCGGGACAGGGCTACGAGCAGTACTTC. This chain connects TRBV10-3 to TRBJ2-7; 9 bases are a match to TRBD1. The V segment lost 10 bases and the J segment 3 bases; nucleotides outside the gene matches: 4. Germline V gene data show CDR1 as ENHRY and CDR2 as SYGVKD. There are 12 residues in the CDR3.

This chain's CDR3 is CASSISSSVFNEQFF. As DNA, the CDR3 is TGTGCCAGTAGTATATCGTCTAGCGTGTTCAATGAGCAGTTCTTC. The chain employs TRBV19 and TRBJ2-1; D is perhaps TRBD2 (6 bases). The CDR3 is made up of 15 amino acids. V was shortened by 2 bases and J by 6 bases, with 14 bases between the two germline ends. Germline CDR1 and CDR2: LNHDA and SQIVND (reference sequence).

V gene TRBV7-9 combines with J gene TRBJ2-4, with a possible D match to TRBD2 (6 bases). V was clipped by 4 bases and J by 10 bases, with 23 bases between them. Germline V gene data show CDR1 as SEHNR and CDR2 as FQNEAQ (reference sequence). The CDR3 spans 16 residues. Written as DNA, the CDR3 is TGTGCCAGCAGCTCAGAGATTAGCGGTGATATTGGTATTCAGTACTTC. Translation gives CASSSEISGDIGIQYF.

The chain links TRBV5-6 to TRBJ2-1; TRBD2 aligns across 12 bases. Trimming took 4 bases from V and 3 from J; bases not matched to a gene: 5. CDR3 length: 16 amino acids. The V gene's germline CDR1 is SGHDT and CDR2 YYEEEE. Here the CDR3 reads CASSRTSGTLYNEQFF. In nucleotides, the CDR3 is TGTGCCAGCAGCCGGACTAGCGGGACACTCTACAATGAGCAGTTCTTC.